A single sample is the source of the 25 T cell receptor beta chains below, sequenced in a study of tumor-infiltrating lymphocytes in primary liver carcinoma. Germline DNA was also extracted, with blood RNA taken from unsorted whole blood. With around 500 ng total RNA as template and a constant-region primer, TCR beta cDNA was made. For TCR beta, libraries were produced by three nested multiplex PCR rounds using slightly modified ARM-PCR. A C-beta reverse primer and TRBV1-TRBV30 forward primers served in each of the first two PCR rounds, at approximately 10 cycles apiece. TCRdb redid the calling of the multiplex PCR reads with MiXCR, one entry per CDR3 protein. The table shows 190,000 or so distinct CDR3 sequences, with about two thirds occurring only once. The sequenced material came from peripheral blood. The receptors derive from a woman aged 55-75 years with primary liver carcinoma and hepatitis B virus infection.

The CDR3 loop is CAWSLGGTSGTNEQFF. In nucleotides, the CDR3 is TGTGCCTGGAGCTTAGGGGGGACTAGCGGGACCAATGAGCAGTTCTTC. The chain recombines TRBV11-2 with TRBJ2-1, with 13 bases matching TRBD2. V was pared by 11 bases and J by 6 bases, with 13 bases of the junction left unmatched. Germline V gene lookup returns CDR1 SGHAT and CDR2 FQNNGV. The CDR3 runs to 16 residues. Complete variable domain (other parts from reference TRBV11-2 and TRBJ2-1): EAGVAQSPRYKIIEKRQSVAFWCNPISGHATLYWYQQILGQGPKLLIQFQNNGVVDDSQLPKDRFSAERLKGVDSTLKIQPAKLEDSAVYLCAWSLGGTSGTNEQFFGPGTRLTVL.

There are a few counts of this clonotype. This may be a read error, as it is one base from a much larger clone. The V gene is TRBV12-3 or TRBV12-4, the J gene TRBJ1-2, with D maybe TRBD1 (5 bases). CDR3 length: 12 residues. CDR3 sequence reads: CASSLRTYDYTF. The CDR3 DNA follows: TGTGCCAGCAGTTTGCGGACATATGACTACACCTTC.

About this clonotype itself: A single base separates this from a much larger clone, so it may be a read error. The chain uses TRBV6-5 and TRBJ2-7; tentatively, D is TRBD1 (5 bases). In germline, CDR1 is MNHEY, CDR2 SVGAGI. V lost 10 bases to trimming and J lost 3 bases, with 13 bases between them. This CDR3 is 12 amino acids long. CDR3 nucleotide sequence: TGTGCCACCAGGGATCAAGACTACGAGCAGTACTTC. This translates into CATRDQDYEQYF.

This clonotype was seen a handful of times. The genes are TRBV7-8 and TRBJ2-3; possibly TRBD2 for D (6 bases). Trimming took 3 bases from V and 2 from J, leaving 15 bases between them. CDR3 length: 16 residues. The germline V gene encodes CDR1 SGHVS and CDR2 FQNEAQ. DNA for the CDR3: TGTGCCAGCAGCTTGGGGGTAGCGGTATACACAGATACGCAGTATTTT. Translation gives CASSLGVAVYTDTQYF.

This clonotype was seen many times. In DNA form, the CDR3 reads TGTGCCAGCAGTGAAGGGGCCGGGAGGCCTAAAAGCAATGAGCAGTTCTTC. As protein: CASSEGAGRPKSNEQFF. V usage is TRBV6-1 and J usage is TRBJ2-1; 7 bases agree with TRBD2. There are 17 residues in the CDR3. Germline V gene lookup returns CDR1 MNHNS and CDR2 SASEGT. Trimming removed 1 base from V and 6 bases from J; junction bases left unmatched: 12.

The table lists this clonotype with many counts. The gene calls are TRBV6-1 and TRBJ1-1; D ambiguous. V lost 2 bases and J 1 base, leaving 8 bases between the germline ends. CDR1 and CDR2 (germline): MNHNS, SASEGT. This CDR3 is 14 amino acids long. CDR3 sequence (DNA): TGTGCCAGCAGTGAATACGGACGGAACACTGAAGCTTTCTTT. It is translated as CASSEYGRNTEAFF.

As concerns this clonotype: A much bigger clone sits one base away, suggesting this may be a read error. The chain couples TRBV7-8 to TRBJ1-2, with D perhaps matching TRBD1 (6 bases). This CDR3 region has 14 residues. CDR1 and CDR2 from the germline V gene are SGHVS and FQNEAQ. The CDR3 DNA reads as TGTGCCAGCAGCCGAACACAGGGATCAGAGGGCTACGCCTTC. Translation gives CASSRTQGSEGYAF.

J is TRBJ2-7 and V is TRBV7-9; perhaps TRBD2 as D (6 bases). Germline V gene data show CDR1 as SEHNR and CDR2 as FQNEAQ (reference sequence). The CDR3 contains 13 residues. V lost 7 bases and J lost 7, with 17 bases in between. CDR3 region: CASTPRGSGEQYF. The CDR3 DNA reads TGTGCCAGCACCCCTCGGGGGAGTGGGGAGCAGTACTTC.

With respect to this clonotype: Since a much larger clone is just one base distant, this may be a read error. The chain recombines TRBV28 with TRBJ1-1; D unclear. The V and J ends lost 5 bases and 4 bases respectively, with 17 bases between them. The CDR3 has 15 amino acids. Germline CDR1 MDHEN, CDR2 SYDVKM. Here the CDR3 DNA reads TGTGCCAGCAGTCCGCCGACTCTTCTGGGCACTGAAGCTTTCTTT. Amino acid sequence: CASSPPTLLGTEAFF. Combining the CDR3 with reference TRBV28 and TRBJ1-1 gives the whole variable domain DVKVTQSSRYLVKRTGEKVFLECVQDMDHENMFWYRQDPGLGLRLIYFSYDVKMKEKGDIPEGYSVSREKKERFSLILESASTNQTSMYLCASSPPTLLGTEAFFGQGTRLTVV.

This chain links TRBV28 with TRBJ2-7; TRBD2 matches 9 bases. Germline CDR1 reads MDHEN; CDR2 reads SYDVKM. CDR3 length: 16 residues. V was clipped by 6 bases and J by 2 bases; unmatched bases: 11. The CDR3 protein is CASRSSGRLLTYEQYF. For the CDR3, the DNA is TGTGCCAGCAGGAGTAGCGGGAGACTACTTACCTACGAGCAGTACTTC.

About this clonotype itself: A read error is possible here, since a much larger clone lies one base away. The rearrangement uses TRBV4-2 and TRBJ2-3, with D possibly TRBD1 on 5 matching bases. Trimming removed 1 base at V and 5 bases at J, with 10 bases between. Germline assignment: CDR1 LGHNA and CDR2 YNFKEQ. The CDR3 covers 14 residues. CDR3 sequence reads: CASSQAGHIDTQYF. The CDR3 DNA reads TGTGCCAGCAGCCAAGCAGGGCACATAGATACGCAGTATTTT.

This clonotype came up many times. This chain uses TRBV11-2 with TRBJ2-5; D remains ambiguous. The CDR3 spans 14 residues. Trimming removed 6 bases at V and 0 bases at J, with 11 bases between. CDR1 is SGHAT, CDR2 FQNNGV, per germline. The CDR3 nucleotides read TGTGCCAGCAGGGGCCTCACGTACCAAGAGACCCAGTACTTC. Translation: CASRGLTYQETQYF.

Notes on this clonotype: The CDR3 does not end in the conserved phenylalanine or tryptophan, so this is likely a read error. The chain couples TRBV11-2 to TRBJ2-3, with D uncertain. CDR3 length equals 14 residues. V gave up 6 bases and J gave up 0 bases, with 10 bases separating them. In germline, CDR1 is SGHAT, CDR2 FQNNGV. The CDR3 here is CASRPWNSTDTQYL. CDR3 sequence (DNA): TGTGCCAGCAGACCGTGGAATAGCACAGATACGCAGTATCTT.

This chain links TRBV6-5 with TRBJ2-2; a possible D gene is TRBD1 (6 bases). V gave up 7 bases and J gave up 4 bases, with 16 bases separating them. Looked up from germline, CDR1 is MNHEY and CDR2 is SVGAGI. This CDR3 is built from 15 residues. In nucleotides, the CDR3 is TGTGCCAGCACCTACGAGAGAGGGGGCACCGGGGAGCTGTTTTTT. This codes for CASTYERGGTGELFF.

This clonotype appeared once. This may stem from a read error, because a much larger clone lies one nucleotide away. The chain uses TRBV6-6 and TRBJ1-2, with 7 nucleotides matching TRBD1. Germline loops: CDR1 MNHNY, CDR2 SVGAGI (reference sequence). The CDR3 has 13 amino acids. DNA of the CDR3: TGTGTCAGCAGCTTGGGACAGAACTATGGCTACACCTTC. This translates into CVSSLGQNYGYTF.

Concerning this clonotype: The CDR3 does not close with the conserved phenylalanine or tryptophan, likely indicating a read error. The chain has TRBV6-5 and TRBJ2-7, with TRBD1 matching 9 bases. This CDR3 contains 15 residues. V shed 5 bases, J shed 7 bases, and the junction held 12 bases outside the gene matches. Per germline, CDR1 MNHEY and CDR2 SVGAGI. The CDR3 region has the DNA TGTGCCAGCAGTACCACCTCGACAGGGGGAGGAGAGCAGTACCTC. Translated, it gives CASSTTSTGGGEQYL.

A remark on this clonotype: Mismatch with germline at one junction end may stem from a read error. The V and J genes are TRBV7-8 and TRBJ2-7; TRBD1 or TRBD2 may be the D gene (5 bases each). Germline V gene data show CDR1 as SGHVS and CDR2 as FQNEAQ. The CDR3 sequence is 15 residues long. CDR3 loop: CASRLGEAALYEQYF. The CDR3 bases are TGTGCCAGCAGGTTAGGGGAAGCGGCTCTCTACGAGCAGTACTTC.

This clonotype was seen only a few times. The conserved closing phenylalanine or tryptophan is absent in this CDR3, likely reflecting a read error. The J gene is TRBJ2-7, the V gene TRBV6-1, with TRBD2 matching 7 bases. The CDR3 consists of 15 residues. The V gene end was trimmed by 6 bases and the J gene end by 3 bases; junction bases not matched to a gene: 11. From germline, CDR1 is MNHNS and CDR2 SASEGT. CDR3 amino acids: CASRKEEGRVYEQYL. In DNA, the CDR3 is TGTGCCAGCAGGAAGGAGGAGGGGAGGGTCTACGAGCAGTACCTC.

This clonotype was detected ten times or more. The CDR3 is CASSDFGNSDGELFF. The CDR3 DNA is TGTGCCAGCAGTGATTTCGGGAATAGCGACGGGGAGCTGTTTTTT. The chain is built from TRBV6-1 and TRBJ2-2; TRBD2 is a possible D gene (5 bases). CDR3 size: 15 residues. CDR1 and CDR2 (germline): MNHNS, SASEGT. V lost 3 bases and J 7 bases, leaving 15 bases between the germline ends.

About this clonotype: This may come from a read error, since a much larger clone is one base off. The chain recombines TRBV29-1 with TRBJ1-1; D gene uncertain. Trimming stripped 8 bases from V and 3 bases from J, with 10 bases between. This CDR3 has 11 amino acids. Germline V gives CDR1 SQVTM, CDR2 ANQGSEA. CDR3: CSLGGDTEAFF. DNA for the CDR3: TGCAGCCTGGGCGGCGACACTGAAGCTTTCTTT.

V is TRBV7-8 and J is TRBJ2-7, with 9 bases fitting TRBD2. The V gene end was trimmed by 5 bases and the J gene end by 2 bases; junction bases not matched to a gene: 7. CDR1 is SGHVS and CDR2 is FQNEAQ in the germline V gene. This CDR3 is built from 15 residues. CDR3 protein: CASSQGLAGTYEQYF. The CDR3 DNA follows: TGTGCCAGCAGCCAGGGACTAGCCGGGACCTACGAGCAGTACTTC.

The chain recombines TRBV11-1 with TRBJ2-3; TRBD2 agrees at 10 bases. Germline lookup yields CDR1 SGHAT and CDR2 FQDESV (reference sequence). The V gene end was trimmed by 5 bases and the J gene end by 6 bases; junction bases not matched to a gene: 8. There are 15 residues in the CDR3. CDR3 sequence reads: CASSHSGRCTDTQYF. In DNA, the CDR3 is TGTGCCAGCAGCCATAGCGGGAGGTGTACGGATACGCAGTATTTT. The full variable domain, its missing parts supplied by reference TRBV11-1 and TRBJ2-3, is EAEVAQSPRYKITEKSQAVAFWCDPISGHATLYWYRQILGQGPELLVQFQDESVVDDSQLPKDRFSAERLKGVDSTLKIQPAELGDSAMYLCASSHSGRCTDTQYFGPGTRLTVL.

A note on this clonotype: This may come from a read error, since a much larger clone is one base off. The chain combines TRBV5-4 with TRBJ2-7, with D perhaps TRBD1 or TRBD2 (5 bases each). In germline, CDR1 is SGHNT, CDR2 YYREEE (reference sequence). The CDR3 runs 14 residues. The DNA for the CDR3 is TGTGCCTGCAGCGGAATTGGGCTTGGGACCGAGCAGTACTTC. The encoded protein is CACSGIGLGTEQYF. Supplemented by reference TRBV5-4 and TRBJ2-7, the full variable domain reads ETGVTQSPTHLIKTRGQQVTLRCSSQSGHNTVSWYQQALGQGPQFIFQYYREEENGRGNFPPRFSGLQFPNYSSELNVNALELDDSALYLCACSGIGLGTEQYFGPGTRLTVT.

In this sample, this clonotype turned up once. At one boundary the junction diverges from the germline segment, which might be a read error. In nucleotides, the CDR3 is TGTACCAGCAGCTACGCGATCACTGAAGCTTTCTTT. It yields the protein CTSSYAITEAFF. The V call is TRBV6-6, the J call TRBJ1-1; D is ambiguous. Germline CDR1 MNHNY, CDR2 SVGAGI (reference sequence). The CDR3 spans 12 residues.

Concerning this clonotype: One end of the junction does not line up with germline, which may come from a read error. The CDR3 DNA reads TGTACCAGCAGCGGGACCCTAGGGTCTGACTACACCTTC. Protein product: CTSSGTLGSDYTF. This chain uses TRBV11-2 with TRBJ1-2; D might be TRBD1 (5 bases). The CDR3 has 13 amino acids. Germline CDR1 reads SGHAT; CDR2 reads FQNNGV.